These 24 T cell receptor beta chains were sequenced from one sample in a study of radiotherapy plus CTLA-4 blockade in lung cancer. The table came from immunoSEQ multiplex PCR; TCRdb's copy has only in-frame clones and leaves some out. Of about 72,000 clones listed, about 85% are singletons. The sequencing used peripheral blood, collected from a patient treated with radiotherapy plus ipilimumab. The source of these receptors is a human donor with non-small cell lung cancer who had a partial response to radiotherapy plus ipilimumab.

This chain joins TRBV6-1 and TRBJ2-7; 8 nucleotides line up with TRBD1. V was clipped by 6 bases and J by 3 bases; unmatched bases: 10. The CDR3 is 15 amino acids. Germline values: CDR1 MNHNS, CDR2 SASEGT. This CDR3 reads CASRGTGTGLYEQYF. The CDR3 nucleotides read TGTGCCAGCAGGGGGACCGGGACAGGTCTCTACGAGCAGTACTTC.

The chain couples TRBV7-2 to TRBJ2-3; 13 nucleotides match TRBD2. Germline V gene lookup returns CDR1 SGHTA and CDR2 FQGNSA. Trimming took 3 bases from V and 1 from J; bases not matched to a gene: 1. This CDR3 is 16 amino acids long. CDR3 region: CASSLGLAGRTDTQYF. CDR3 DNA sequence: TGTGCCAGCAGCTTGGGACTAGCGGGACGCACAGATACGCAGTATTTT.

This sequence joins TRBV11-2 and TRBJ1-2; 8 bases match TRBD1. The J segment lost 4 bases and the V segment lost 10 bases, leaving 5 bases of the junction unmatched. This CDR3 contains 12 residues. Per the germline V gene, CDR1 is SGHAT and CDR2 is FQNNGV. CDR3: CATAGQGYGYTF. CDR3 bases: TGTGCCACCGCCGGACAGGGCTATGGCTACACCTTC.

The rearrangement joins TRBV6-4 to TRBJ1-6; TRBD1 might be the D (5 bases). The germline V and J ends were trimmed by 4 bases and 6 bases, with 7 bases remaining between them. Per germline, CDR1 MRHNA and CDR2 SNTAGT. The CDR3 has 13 amino acids. CDR3 residues: CASSVQANSPLHF. The CDR3, as DNA: TGTGCCAGCAGTGTACAGGCTAATTCACCCCTCCACTTT.

This clone occurred a few times. The J gene is TRBJ2-7, the V gene TRBV5-1; 8 positions agree with TRBD2. V lost 4 bases, J lost 1 base, and 7 bases stayed unmatched. Germline V gene data show CDR1 as SGHRS and CDR2 as YFSETQ. The length of the CDR3 is 15 residues. The DNA of the CDR3 is TGCGCCAGCAGCCAGAGCGGGAGCAGGTCCTACGAGCAGTACTTC. Protein product: CASSQSGSRSYEQYF.

The V call is TRBV28, the J call TRBJ2-7, with 8 positions matching TRBD1. Germline CDR1 and CDR2: MDHEN and SYDVKM. J lost 4 bases, V lost 3 bases, and 5 bases had no gene match. This CDR3 region has 14 residues. In DNA, the CDR3 is TGTGCCAGCAGTTTTCTGGACAGGGATTACGAGCAGTACTTC. Translating it yields CASSFLDRDYEQYF.

This clone was counted a few times. V gene TRBV27 combines with J gene TRBJ1-1; D uncertain. Germline lookup yields CDR1 MNHEY and CDR2 SMNVEV (reference sequence). V was pared by 6 bases and J by 5 bases, with 19 bases between. There are 15 residues in the CDR3. CDR3 region: CASRALVGRGTEAFF. DNA of the CDR3: TGTGCCAGCAGAGCTCTCGTAGGCCGGGGAACTGAAGCTTTCTTT.

V is TRBV4-1 and J is TRBJ2-7; TRBD2 matches 8 bases. V was pared by 1 base and J by 7 bases, with 9 bases of the junction left unmatched. This CDR3 has 15 amino acids. CDR1 and CDR2 from the germline V gene are MGHRA and YSYEKL. CDR3 bases: TGCGCCAGCAGCCAAGGGGTAGCGGGACATCGGGAGCAGTACTTC. Translated: CASSQGVAGHREQYF.

This sequence joins TRBV5-4 and TRBJ2-1; D may be TRBD2 (6 bases). Germline CDR1 reads SGHNT; CDR2 reads YYREEE (reference sequence). V was cut by 6 bases and J by 4 bases, with 17 bases left in between. The CDR3 covers 15 residues. CDR3 sequence reads: CASTAQAGRYNEQFF. The CDR3 bases are TGTGCCAGCACCGCCCAGGCAGGGAGGTACAATGAGCAGTTCTTC. The full variable domain, in which reference TRBV5-4 and TRBJ2-1 provide the parts outside the CDR3, is ETGVTQSPTHLIKTRGQQVTLRCSSQSGHNTVSWYQQALGQGPQFIFQYYREEENGRGNFPPRFSGLQFPNYSSELNVNALELDDSALYLCASTAQAGRYNEQFFGPGTRLTVL.

The gene calls are TRBV7-8 and TRBJ1-1; possibly TRBD1 for D (6 bases). From germline, CDR1 is SGHVS and CDR2 FQNEAQ. This CDR3 region has 14 residues. The V end lost 4 bases, the J end lost 11 bases, and 20 bases lay between the germline ends. The DNA of the CDR3 is TGTGCCAGCAGCTCCCAGACAGGTCGGTTGTTGGCTTTCTTT. Protein sequence: CASSSQTGRLLAFF.

The chain has TRBV19 and TRBJ2-7, with 7 bases matching TRBD1. The CDR3 is 15 amino acids. Germline assignment: CDR1 LNHDA and CDR2 SQIVND (reference sequence). V shed 2 bases and J 4 bases; nucleotides not matched to a gene: 8. The CDR3 region is CASSIRAGGIYEQYF. The CDR3 coding sequence is TGTGCCAGTAGTATACGGGCAGGGGGTATTTACGAGCAGTACTTC.

J is TRBJ2-1 and V is TRBV6-1; D unclear. Germline CDR1 reads MNHNS; CDR2 reads SASEGT. With 4 bases removed from V and 8 bases from J, the gap between germline ends came to 15 bases. The CDR3 is 14 residues long. The CDR3 spells CASSAMRQVHEQFF. CDR3 DNA: TGTGCCAGCAGTGCCATGCGGCAAGTCCATGAGCAGTTCTTC.

This rearrangement joins TRBV30 to TRBJ2-3; D is perhaps TRBD2 (6 bases). CDR1 GTSNPN and CDR2 SVGIG come from the germline V gene (reference sequence). This CDR3 spans 14 amino acids. With 1 base removed from V and 2 bases from J, the gap between germline ends came to 10 bases. The chain's CDR3 is CAWSGAGFTDTQYF. The CDR3 nucleotides are TGTGCCTGGAGTGGGGCGGGATTCACAGATACGCAGTATTTT.

The rearrangement links TRBV7-8 to TRBJ1-3; D is unclear. V dropped 6 bases and J dropped 8 bases, with 11 bases sitting between them. The CDR3 is 12 residues long. Germline V lookup: CDR1 SGHVS, CDR2 FQNEAQ. In DNA, the CDR3 is TGTGCCAGCAGGCTCATGCGGGACACCATATATTTT. This translates into CASRLMRDTIYF.

V gene TRBV28 combines with J gene TRBJ2-3; possible D gene TRBD2, 6 bases. The V end was cut by 6 bases, the J end by 4 bases, with 23 bases between. CDR3 length: 17 amino acids. Germline V lookup: CDR1 MDHEN, CDR2 SYDVKM. The DNA for the CDR3 is TGTGCCAGCAGACGGAGTGGCGAGGGACTTATTGCAGATACGCAGTATTTT. Translating it yields CASRRSGEGLIADTQYF.

In this sample, this clone turned up once. The CDR3 here is CASSQGLGVSVYEQYF. The DNA for the CDR3 is TGCGCCAGCAGCCAGGGCCTGGGAGTGTCAGTCTACGAGCAGTACTTC. V gene TRBV4-1 combines with J gene TRBJ2-7; D is possibly TRBD2 (5 bases). The CDR3 has 16 residues. Trimming shortened V by 3 bases and J by 3 bases, and 18 bases separated the two germline ends. Germline lookup yields CDR1 MGHRA and CDR2 YSYEKL.

The V gene is TRBV9, the J gene TRBJ2-7; TRBD1 aligns across 10 bases. Germline assignment: CDR1 SGDLS and CDR2 YYNGEE. The ends lost 4 bases at V and 3 bases at J; junction bases unmatched: 13. This CDR3 region has 17 residues. The CDR3: CASSLRASGQGDYEQYF. In DNA, the CDR3 is TGTGCCAGCAGCTTACGGGCTTCCGGACAGGGGGACTACGAGCAGTACTTC.

This chain links TRBV10-1 with TRBJ2-1, with D possibly being TRBD2 (6 bases). CDR3 length: 14 amino acids. Looked up from germline, CDR1 is WNHNN and CDR2 is SYGVQD (reference sequence). The germline V and J ends were trimmed by 3 bases and 5 bases, with 11 bases remaining between them. The CDR3 nucleotides read TGCGCCAGCAGTGATGGGGGGTTCAACAATGAGCAGTTCTTC. It is translated as CASSDGGFNNEQFF.

The chain joins TRBV5-6 to TRBJ2-7; 14 positions match TRBD2. The CDR3 consists of 15 residues. Germline trimming cut 4 bases from V and 2 bases from J; bases unmatched to any gene: 2. Per germline, CDR1 SGHDT and CDR2 YYEEEE. The CDR3 sequence is CASSPGLAGAYEQYF. CDR3 sequence (DNA): TGTGCCAGCAGCCCGGGACTAGCGGGGGCCTACGAGCAGTACTTC.

The CDR3 DNA sequence: TGTGCCAGCAGCTTAGGTTCTAGTTACAATGAGCAGTTCTTC. Its translation: CASSLGSSYNEQFF. The V call is TRBV11-2, the J call TRBJ2-1, with D unclear. The germline V and J ends were trimmed by 1 base and 4 bases, with 8 bases remaining between them. Germline V gene lookup returns CDR1 SGHAT and CDR2 FQNNGV. The CDR3 contains 14 residues.

The rearrangement links TRBV5-5 to TRBJ2-2, with a weak D call TRBD2 (7 bases). The V end lost 3 bases, the J end lost 1 base, and 16 bases lay between the germline ends. This CDR3 is built from 17 residues. Per germline, CDR1 SGHKS and CDR2 YYEKEE (reference sequence). The CDR3 coding sequence is TGTGCCAGCAGCTCCCCGGCGGGGGCAGTGAACACCGGGGAGCTGTTTTTT. Protein sequence: CASSSPAGAVNTGELFF.

V gene TRBV27 combines with J gene TRBJ1-5; 9 bases line up with TRBD1. The CDR3 loop spans 16 amino acids. V shed 4 bases, J shed 4 bases, and the junction held 8 bases outside the gene matches. Per the germline V gene, CDR1 is MNHEY and CDR2 is SMNVEV (reference sequence). CDR3: CASSSKGQGPNQPQHF. The CDR3 DNA reads TGTGCCAGCAGTTCGAAGGGACAGGGACCAAATCAGCCCCAGCATTTT.

The rearrangement uses TRBV27 and TRBJ2-2, with D perhaps matching TRBD2 (6 bases). The CDR3 has 14 residues. Trimming took 3 bases from V and 8 from J, leaving 13 bases between them. Germline CDR1 MNHEY, CDR2 SMNVEV (reference sequence). This CDR3 is CASSFGGGLGELFF. DNA of the CDR3: TGTGCCAGCAGTTTCGGGGGTGGTTTGGGGGAGCTGTTTTTT.

The rearrangement uses TRBV7-6 and TRBJ2-7; TRBD1 matches 8 bases. With V trimmed by 1 base and J by 6 bases, 2 bases remained unmatched. This CDR3 has 13 residues. Per the germline V gene, CDR1 is SGHVS and CDR2 is FNYEAQ. CDR3 residues: CASSLEDRGEQYF. The CDR3, as DNA: TGTGCCAGCAGCTTAGAAGACAGGGGCGAGCAGTACTTC.